This T cell receptor beta chain was retrieved from a study of TIL therapy for anti-PD-1-resistant metastatic lung cancer. Whole-study context: Tumors carried a median roughly 1.5 non-synonymous mutations per megabase.

CDR1 MNHEY and CDR2 SMNVEV come from the germline V gene (reference sequence). With 6 bases removed from V and 9 bases from J, the gap between germline ends came to 13 bases. The CDR3 runs to 12 residues. Sample time point: pre-treatment sample, taken before nivolumab and TIL therapy. Pleural nodules or supraclavicular lymph nodes made up most of the excised metastases sampled. The libraries were made with immunoSEQ v3. Survey-level samples got 2 million or so read pairs; deep-level samples got about 4.5-6.5 million. Generated by immunoSEQ multiplex PCR, the TCRdb table keeps only in-frame clones and is missing some. The repertoire holds approximately 87,000 clones, with about two thirds as singletons.

The sequences come from tumor tissue, collected at baseline. This receptor was identified in a person aged 25 to 80 with non-small cell lung cancer. The V call is TRBV27, the J call TRBJ2-3, with a tentative D call TRBD1 (6 bases). The chain's CDR3 is CASRYSGGTQYF. CDR3 bases: TGTGCCAGCAGGTATAGTGGGGGCACGCAGTATTTT.